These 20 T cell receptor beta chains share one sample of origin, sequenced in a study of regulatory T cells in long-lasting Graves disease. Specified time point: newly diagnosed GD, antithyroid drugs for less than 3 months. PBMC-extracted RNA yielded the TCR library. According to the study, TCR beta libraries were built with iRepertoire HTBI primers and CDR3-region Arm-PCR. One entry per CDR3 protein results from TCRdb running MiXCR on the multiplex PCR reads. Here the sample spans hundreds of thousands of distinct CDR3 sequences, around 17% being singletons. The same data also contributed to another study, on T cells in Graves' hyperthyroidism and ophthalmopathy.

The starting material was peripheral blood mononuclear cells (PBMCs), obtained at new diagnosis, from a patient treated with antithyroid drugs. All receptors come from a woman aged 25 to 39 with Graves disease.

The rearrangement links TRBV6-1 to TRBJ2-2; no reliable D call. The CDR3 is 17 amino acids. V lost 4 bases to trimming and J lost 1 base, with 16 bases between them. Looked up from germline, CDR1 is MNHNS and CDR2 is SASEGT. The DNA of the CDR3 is TGTGCCAGCAGTGCCCCCCACCAAGGGAAGAACACCGGGGAGCTGTTTTTT. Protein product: CASSAPHQGKNTGELFF.

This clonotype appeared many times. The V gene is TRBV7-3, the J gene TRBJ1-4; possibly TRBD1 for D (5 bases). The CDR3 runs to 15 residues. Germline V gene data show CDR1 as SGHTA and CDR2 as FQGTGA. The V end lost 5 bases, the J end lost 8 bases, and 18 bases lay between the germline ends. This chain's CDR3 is CASSPGSFGGEKLFF. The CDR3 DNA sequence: TGTGCCAGCAGCCCCGGGTCCTTTGGGGGGGAAAAACTGTTTTTT.

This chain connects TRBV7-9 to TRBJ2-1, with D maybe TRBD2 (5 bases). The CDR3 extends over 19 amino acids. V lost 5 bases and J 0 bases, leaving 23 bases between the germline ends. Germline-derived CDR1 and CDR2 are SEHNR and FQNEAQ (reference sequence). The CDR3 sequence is CASSASEGWTPSSYNEQFF. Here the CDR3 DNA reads TGTGCCAGCAGCGCTTCTGAGGGCTGGACCCCAAGCTCCTACAATGAGCAGTTCTTC. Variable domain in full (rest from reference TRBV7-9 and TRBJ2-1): DTGVSQNPRHKITKRGQNVTFRCDPISEHNRLYWYRQTLGQGPEFLTYFQNEAQLEKSRLLSDRFSAERPKGSFSTLEIQRTEQGDSAMYLCASSASEGWTPSSYNEQFFGPGTRLTVL.

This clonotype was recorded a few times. The CDR3 sequence: CASTRGEGYNEQFF. The DNA for the CDR3 is TGTGCCAGCACAAGGGGGGAGGGCTACAATGAGCAGTTCTTC. The chain uses TRBV28 and TRBJ2-1; perhaps TRBD2 as D (7 bases). CDR3 length equals 14 residues. The V and J ends lost 7 bases and 3 bases respectively, with 13 bases between them. The germline gives CDR1 MDHEN, CDR2 SYDVKM.

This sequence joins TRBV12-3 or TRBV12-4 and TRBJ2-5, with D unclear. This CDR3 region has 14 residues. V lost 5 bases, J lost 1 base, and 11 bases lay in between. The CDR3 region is CASSRLTPQETQYF. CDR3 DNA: TGTGCCAGCAGTAGGCTCACCCCCCAAGAGACCCAGTACTTC.

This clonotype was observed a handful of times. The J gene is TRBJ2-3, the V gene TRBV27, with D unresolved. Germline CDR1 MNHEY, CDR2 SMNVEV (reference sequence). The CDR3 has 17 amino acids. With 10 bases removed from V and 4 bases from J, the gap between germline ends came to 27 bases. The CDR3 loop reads CATTPSPSPARSDTQYF. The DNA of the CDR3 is TGTGCCACCACGCCTTCCCCAAGTCCTGCCCGCTCAGATACGCAGTATTTT.

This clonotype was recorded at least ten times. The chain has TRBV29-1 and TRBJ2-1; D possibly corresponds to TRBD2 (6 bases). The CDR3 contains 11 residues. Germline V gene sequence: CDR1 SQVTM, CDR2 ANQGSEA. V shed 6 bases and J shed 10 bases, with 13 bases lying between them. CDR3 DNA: TGCAGCGTGACCCCGGGACTGGAGCAGTTCTTC. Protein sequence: CSVTPGLEQFF.

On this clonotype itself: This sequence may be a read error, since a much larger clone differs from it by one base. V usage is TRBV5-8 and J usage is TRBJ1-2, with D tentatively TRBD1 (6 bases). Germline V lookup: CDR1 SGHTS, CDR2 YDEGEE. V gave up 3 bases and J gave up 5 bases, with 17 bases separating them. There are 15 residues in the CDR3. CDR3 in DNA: TGTGCCAGCAGCTCGGGGGACACGAAGGTTTATGGCTACACCTTC. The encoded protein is CASSSGDTKVYGYTF.

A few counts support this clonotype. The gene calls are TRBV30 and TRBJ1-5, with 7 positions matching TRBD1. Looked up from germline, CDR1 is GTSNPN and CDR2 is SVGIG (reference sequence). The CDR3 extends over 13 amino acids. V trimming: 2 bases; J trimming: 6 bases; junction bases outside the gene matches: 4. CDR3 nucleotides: TGTGCCTGGAGTAAGACAGGGCCTCAGCCCCAGCATTTT. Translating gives CAWSKTGPQPQHF.

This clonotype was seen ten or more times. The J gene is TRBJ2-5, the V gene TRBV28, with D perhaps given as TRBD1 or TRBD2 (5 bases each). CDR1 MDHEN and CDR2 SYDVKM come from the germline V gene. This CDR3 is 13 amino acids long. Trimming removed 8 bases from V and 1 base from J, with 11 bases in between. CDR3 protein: CASLRGVQETQYF. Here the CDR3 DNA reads TGTGCCAGCCTAAGGGGAGTCCAAGAGACCCAGTACTTC. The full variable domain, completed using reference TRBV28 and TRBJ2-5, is DVKVTQSSRYLVKRTGEKVFLECVQDMDHENMFWYRQDPGLGLRLIYFSYDVKMKEKGDIPEGYSVSREKKERFSLILESASTNQTSMYLCASLRGVQETQYFGPGTRLLVL.

The CDR3 loop reads CSAGPDFRDSNYEQYF. The CDR3 region has the DNA TGCAGTGCTGGCCCCGATTTCCGGGACAGCAACTACGAGCAGTACTTC. V gene TRBV20-1 combines with J gene TRBJ2-7, with 7 bases aligning to TRBD1. The V gene's germline CDR1 is DFQATT and CDR2 SNEGSKA (reference sequence). This CDR3 spans 16 amino acids. Trimming at V came to 5 bases and at J to 3 bases, leaving 16 bases not matched to a gene.

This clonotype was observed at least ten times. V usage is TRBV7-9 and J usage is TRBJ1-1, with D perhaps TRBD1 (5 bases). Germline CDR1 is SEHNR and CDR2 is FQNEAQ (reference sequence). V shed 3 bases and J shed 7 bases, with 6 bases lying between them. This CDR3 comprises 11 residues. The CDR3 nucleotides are TGTGCCAGCAGCTTTGACAGTGAAGCTTTCTTT. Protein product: CASSFDSEAFF.

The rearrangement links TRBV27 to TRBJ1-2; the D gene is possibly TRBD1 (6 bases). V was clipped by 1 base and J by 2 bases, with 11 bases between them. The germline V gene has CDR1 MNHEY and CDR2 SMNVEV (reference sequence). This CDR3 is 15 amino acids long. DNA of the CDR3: TGTGCCAGCAGTTTATGGCCGGGACAAAACTATGGCTACACCTTC. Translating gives CASSLWPGQNYGYTF.

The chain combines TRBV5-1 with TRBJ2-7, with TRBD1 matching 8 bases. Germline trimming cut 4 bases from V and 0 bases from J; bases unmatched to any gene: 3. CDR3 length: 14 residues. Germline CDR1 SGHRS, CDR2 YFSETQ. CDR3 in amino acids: CASSRTGLSYEQYF. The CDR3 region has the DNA TGCGCCAGCAGCCGGACAGGGCTCTCCTACGAGCAGTACTTC.

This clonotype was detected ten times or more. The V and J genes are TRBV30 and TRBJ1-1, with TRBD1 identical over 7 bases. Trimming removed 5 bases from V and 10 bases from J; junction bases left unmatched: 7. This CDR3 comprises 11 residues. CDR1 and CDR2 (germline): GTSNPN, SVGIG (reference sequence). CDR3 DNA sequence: TGTGCCTGGGGAGAGTGGACAGGAGCTTTCTTT. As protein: CAWGEWTGAFF.

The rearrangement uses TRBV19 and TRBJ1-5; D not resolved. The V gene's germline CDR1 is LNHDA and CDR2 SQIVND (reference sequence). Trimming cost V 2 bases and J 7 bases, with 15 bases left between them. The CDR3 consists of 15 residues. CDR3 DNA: TGTGCCAGTAGTATATACCCAGATGAAAGGCAGCCCCAGCATTTT. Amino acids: CASSIYPDERQPQHF.

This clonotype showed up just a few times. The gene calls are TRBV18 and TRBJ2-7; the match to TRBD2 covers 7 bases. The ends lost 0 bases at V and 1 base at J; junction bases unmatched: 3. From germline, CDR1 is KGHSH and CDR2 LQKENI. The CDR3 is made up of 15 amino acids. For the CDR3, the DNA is TGTGCCAGCTCACCACCTACCGGGGGGTCCTACGAGCAGTACTTC. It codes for CASSPPTGGSYEQYF. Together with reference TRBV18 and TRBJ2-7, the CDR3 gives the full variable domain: NAGVMQNPRHLVRRRGQEARLRCSPMKGHSHVYWYRQLPEEGLKFMVYLQKENIIDESGMPKERFSAEFPKEGPSILRIQQVVRGDSAAYFCASSPPTGGSYEQYFGPGTRLTVT.

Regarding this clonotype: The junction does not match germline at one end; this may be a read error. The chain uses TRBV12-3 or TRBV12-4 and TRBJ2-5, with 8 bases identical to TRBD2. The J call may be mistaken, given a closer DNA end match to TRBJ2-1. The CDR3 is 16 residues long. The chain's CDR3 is CASRYSSGGPLGEQFF. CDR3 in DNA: TGCGCCAGCAGATATAGTTCGGGAGGGCCCCTGGGTGAGCAGTTCTTC.

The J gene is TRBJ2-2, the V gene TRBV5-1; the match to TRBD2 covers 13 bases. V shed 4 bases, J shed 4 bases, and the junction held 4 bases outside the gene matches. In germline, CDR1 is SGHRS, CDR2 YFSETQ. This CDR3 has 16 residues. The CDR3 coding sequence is TGCGCCAGCAGCCTAACTAGCGGGAGGGCCACCGGGGAGCTGTTTTTT. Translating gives CASSLTSGRATGELFF.

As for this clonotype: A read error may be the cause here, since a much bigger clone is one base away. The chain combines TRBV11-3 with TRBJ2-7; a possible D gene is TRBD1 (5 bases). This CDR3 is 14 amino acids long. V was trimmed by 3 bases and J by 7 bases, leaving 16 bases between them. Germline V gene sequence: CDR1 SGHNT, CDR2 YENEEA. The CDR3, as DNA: TGTGCCAGCAGCTTGGGGCCTGAAAACAATGAGCAGTACTTC. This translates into CASSLGPENNEQYF.